Given below is one T cell receptor beta chain in context. The data belong to a study of blood T cell repertoires in COVID-19. The overall study: Researchers got acute and convalescent COVID-19 samples from the United States, Italy and Spain.

In the study's own analysis: Nucleated cell number was recorded as an estimate derived from reference gene primer amplification. TCRdb keeps only in-frame clones here, not all; method: immunoSEQ multiplex PCR. That table furnishes V, J and clone size, whereas the DNA furnished D and trimming. The profile shows roughly 100,000 clones, approximately 90% of them singletons. V was trimmed by 2 bases and J by 8 bases, leaving 11 bases between them. CDR1 is SGHDT, CDR2 YYEEEE, per germline. This CDR3 comprises 13 residues. Source material: peripheral blood. This receptor was identified in a woman aged 45 to 65 in a cohort sampled during active COVID-19. The chain uses TRBV5-6 and TRBJ1-3; D gene unclear. The CDR3 here is CASSFPGWHTIYF. As DNA, the CDR3 is TGTGCCAGCAGCTTCCCGGGTTGGCACACCATATATTTT.